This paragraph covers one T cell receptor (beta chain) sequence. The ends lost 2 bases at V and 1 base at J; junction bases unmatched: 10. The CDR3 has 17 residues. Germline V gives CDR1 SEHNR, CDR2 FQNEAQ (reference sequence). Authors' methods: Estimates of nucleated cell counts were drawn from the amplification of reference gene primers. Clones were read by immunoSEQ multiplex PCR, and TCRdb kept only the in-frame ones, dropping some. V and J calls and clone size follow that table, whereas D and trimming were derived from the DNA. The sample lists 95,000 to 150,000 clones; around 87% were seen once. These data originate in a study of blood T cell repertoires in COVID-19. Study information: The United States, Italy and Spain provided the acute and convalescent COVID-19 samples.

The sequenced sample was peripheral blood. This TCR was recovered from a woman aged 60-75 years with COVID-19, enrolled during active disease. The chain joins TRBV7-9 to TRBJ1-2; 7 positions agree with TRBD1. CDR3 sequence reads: CASSLRSATGINYGYTF. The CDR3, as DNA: TGTGCCAGCAGCTTACGTTCGGCGACAGGGATTAACTATGGCTACACCTTC.